This T cell receptor (beta chain) originates from a study of blood T cell repertoires in COVID-19 (dated by TCRdb to about 2020). The study in broad terms: Collaborator samples came from the United States, Italy and Spain and covered acute and convalescent phases of COVID-19. The repertoires were released in a freely available public database intended as a resource for research on the immune response to SARS-CoV-2. Where available, HLA class I and class II types were taken from metadata supplied by the sample provider and were not determined by assay-based typing. Samples came from the ongoing ImmuneRACE study (first 160 participants) plus 1,254 subjects from 6 global collaborators. Nearly every sample came with metadata listing a de-identified subject ID, COVID-19 status, age in years and sex. The prospective study material was composed of cDNA or gDNA derived from T cells, B-cell-depleted T cells, or PBMCs. Subjects who had been exposed to COVID-19, were actively infected with it, or had recovered from it provided the deeply sampled blood TCRbeta repertoires that made up the dataset. The investigation overall reported the following: Clinical and demographic metadata were provided uncurated, with the amount varying by source and participant.

TCRbeta CDR3 regions were amplified from genomic DNA by means of the immunoSEQ Assay, a bias-controlled multiplex PCR. Per the authors' processing: The number of nucleated cells in each sample was estimated by amplification of reference gene primers within the assay. Sequence reads were collapsed and filtered to measure the absolute abundance of every unique TCRbeta CDR3 rearrangement. For each sample, productive Simpson clonality was calculated as the square root of Simpson's diversity index across productive rearrangements. TCRdb took over this immuneACCESS table, retaining in-frame rearrangements with V and J assigned. Such tables are incomplete; in checked studies, under half of the missing clones stem from an unresolved V gene, and the remainder is unexplained. That table is the source of V, J and clone size, and D and trimming were worked out from the DNA. In all, the sample holds some 46,000 clones, and around 75% of those were seen once. Approximately 62% of the sample goes to the ten largest clones.

The collaborating institutions used their own protocols to collect whole blood in K2EDTA tubes. Collaborator samples were shipped for TCRbeta analysis as frozen whole blood, isolated PBMCs, or DNA extracted from either sample type. Concerning this clone itself: Its specific antigen is unknown. The input lacks base qualities; no much larger clone sits a single base away.

Sequencing was carried out using peripheral blood. This TCR came from a man older than 75 with acute or convalescent COVID-19.

The CDR3 reads CASSVGLAGDYEQYF. The DNA reads as follows: TGTGCCAGCAGCGTCGGACTAGCGGGGGACTACGAGCAGTACTTC. Recombination linked TRBV9 to TRBJ2-7; 13 central nucleotides agree with TRBD2. V has 2 bases trimmed and J has 3 bases trimmed; junction bases matching no gene number 2. From the cysteine through the phenylalanine, the CDR3 covers 15 amino acids. Solely the CDR3 DNA is kept, with 45 bases framed from the first base. Sequences SGDLS (CDR1) and YYNGEE (CDR2) are obtained from the germline V gene.